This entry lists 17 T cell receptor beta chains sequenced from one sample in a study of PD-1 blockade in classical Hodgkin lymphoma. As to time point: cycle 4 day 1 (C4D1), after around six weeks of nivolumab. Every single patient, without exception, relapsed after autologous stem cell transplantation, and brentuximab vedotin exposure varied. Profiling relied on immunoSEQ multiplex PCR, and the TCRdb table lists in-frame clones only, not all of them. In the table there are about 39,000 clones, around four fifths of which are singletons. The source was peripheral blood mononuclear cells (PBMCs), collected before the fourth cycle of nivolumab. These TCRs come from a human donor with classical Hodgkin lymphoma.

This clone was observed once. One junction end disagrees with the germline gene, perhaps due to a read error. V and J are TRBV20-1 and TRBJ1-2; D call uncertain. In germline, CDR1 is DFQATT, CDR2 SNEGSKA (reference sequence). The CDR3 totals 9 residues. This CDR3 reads CSARVQASF. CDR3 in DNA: TGCAGTGCTAGAGTGCAGGCCTCCTTC.

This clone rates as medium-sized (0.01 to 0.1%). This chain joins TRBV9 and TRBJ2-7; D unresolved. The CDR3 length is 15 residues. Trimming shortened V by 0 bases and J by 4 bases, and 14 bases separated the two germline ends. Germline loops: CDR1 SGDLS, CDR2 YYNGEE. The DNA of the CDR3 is TGTGCCAGCAGCGTAGATGGCAGTCCTAAGTACGAGCAGTACTTC. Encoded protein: CASSVDGSPKYEQYF.

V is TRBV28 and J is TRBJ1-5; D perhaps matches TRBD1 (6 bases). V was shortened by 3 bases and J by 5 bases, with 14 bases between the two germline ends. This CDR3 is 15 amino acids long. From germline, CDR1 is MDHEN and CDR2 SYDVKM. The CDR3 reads CASSLLTGWDQPQHF. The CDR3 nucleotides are TGTGCCAGCAGTTTGCTCACAGGGTGGGATCAGCCCCAGCATTTT.

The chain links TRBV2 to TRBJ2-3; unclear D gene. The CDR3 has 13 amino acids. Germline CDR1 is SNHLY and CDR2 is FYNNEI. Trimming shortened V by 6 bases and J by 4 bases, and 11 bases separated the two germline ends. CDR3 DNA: TGTGCCAGCAGGTCTTATGACTCAGATACGCAGTATTTT. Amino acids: CASRSYDSDTQYF.

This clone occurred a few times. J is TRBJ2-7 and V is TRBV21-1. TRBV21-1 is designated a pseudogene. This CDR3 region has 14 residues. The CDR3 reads CASSKNGTNYEQYF. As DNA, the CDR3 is TGTGCCAGCAGCAAAAACGGGACGAACTACGAGCAGTACTTC.

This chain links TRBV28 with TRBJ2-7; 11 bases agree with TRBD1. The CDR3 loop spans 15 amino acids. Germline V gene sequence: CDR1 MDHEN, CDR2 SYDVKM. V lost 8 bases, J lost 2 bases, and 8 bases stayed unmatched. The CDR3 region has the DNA TGTGCCAGCCTACCTATGGGACAGGGGGCCTACGAGCAGTACTTC. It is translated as CASLPMGQGAYEQYF.

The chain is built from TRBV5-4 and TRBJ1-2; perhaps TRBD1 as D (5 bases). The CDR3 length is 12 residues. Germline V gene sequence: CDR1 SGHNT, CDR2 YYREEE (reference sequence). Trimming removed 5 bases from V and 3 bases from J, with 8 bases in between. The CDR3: CASSTTDYGYTF. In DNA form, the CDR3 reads TGTGCCAGCAGTACGACAGACTATGGCTACACCTTC.

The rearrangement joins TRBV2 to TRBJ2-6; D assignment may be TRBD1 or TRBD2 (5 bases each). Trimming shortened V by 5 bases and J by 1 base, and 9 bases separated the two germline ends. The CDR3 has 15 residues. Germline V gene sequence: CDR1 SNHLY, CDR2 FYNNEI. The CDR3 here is CASSSGTSGANVLTF. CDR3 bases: TGTGCCAGCAGTTCCGGGACGTCTGGGGCCAACGTCCTGACTTTC. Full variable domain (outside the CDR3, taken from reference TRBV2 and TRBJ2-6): EPEVTQTPSHQVTQMGQEVILRCVPISNHLYFYWYRQILGQKVEFLVSFYNNEISEKSEIFDDQFSVERPDGSNFTLKIRSTKLEDSAMYFCASSSGTSGANVLTFGAGSRLTVL.

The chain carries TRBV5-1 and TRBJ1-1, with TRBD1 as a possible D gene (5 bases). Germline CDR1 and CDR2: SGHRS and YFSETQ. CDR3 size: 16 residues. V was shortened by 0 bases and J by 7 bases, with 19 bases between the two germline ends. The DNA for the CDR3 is TGCGCCAGCAGCTTGGAAGGCGGACCTCGGGGGGTTGAAGCTTTCTTT. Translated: CASSLEGGPRGVEAFF.

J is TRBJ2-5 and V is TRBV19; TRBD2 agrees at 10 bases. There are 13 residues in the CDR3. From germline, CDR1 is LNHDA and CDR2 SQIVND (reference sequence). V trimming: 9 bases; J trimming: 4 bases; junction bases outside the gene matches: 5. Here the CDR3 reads CASSGGAGETQYF. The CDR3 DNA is TGTGCCAGCAGCGGGGGGGCGGGAGAGACCCAGTACTTC.

The DNA for the CDR3 is TGTGCCATCAGTGCGATCGGGGGGCCTCGATCGTCAATCCTCAATGAGCAGTTCTTC. Translation: CAISAIGGPRSSILNEQFF. This chain links TRBV10-3 with TRBJ2-1; possible D gene TRBD2, 7 bases. The germline CDR1 and CDR2 sequences are ENHRY and SYGVKD. V gave up 4 bases and J gave up 6 bases, with 28 bases separating them. This CDR3 is 19 amino acids long.

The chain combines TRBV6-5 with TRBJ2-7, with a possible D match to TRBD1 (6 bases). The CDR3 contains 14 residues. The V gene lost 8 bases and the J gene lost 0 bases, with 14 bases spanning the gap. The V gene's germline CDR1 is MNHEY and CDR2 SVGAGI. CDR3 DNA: TGTGCCAGCCGTCCGGGACACTCCTCCTACGAGCAGTACTTC. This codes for CASRPGHSSYEQYF.

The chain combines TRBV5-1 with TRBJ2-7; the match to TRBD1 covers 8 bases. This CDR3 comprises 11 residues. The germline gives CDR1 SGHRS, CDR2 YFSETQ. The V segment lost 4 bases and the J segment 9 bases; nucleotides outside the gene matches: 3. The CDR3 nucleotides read TGCGCCAGCAGCCCGGGGACAGGGCAGTACTTC. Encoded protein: CASSPGTGQYF.

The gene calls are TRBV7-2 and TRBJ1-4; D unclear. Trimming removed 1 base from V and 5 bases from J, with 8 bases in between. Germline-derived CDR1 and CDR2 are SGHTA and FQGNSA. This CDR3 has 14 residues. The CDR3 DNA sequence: TGTGCCAGCAGCTTAGGCTACAGAAATGAAAAACTGTTTTTT. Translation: CASSLGYRNEKLFF.

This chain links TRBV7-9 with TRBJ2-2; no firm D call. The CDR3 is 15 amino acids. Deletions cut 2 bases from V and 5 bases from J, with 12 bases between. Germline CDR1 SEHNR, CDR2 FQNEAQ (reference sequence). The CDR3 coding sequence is TGTGCCAGCAGCTTAAGGCTTGGGATTACCGGGGAGCTGTTTTTT. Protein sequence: CASSLRLGITGELFF.

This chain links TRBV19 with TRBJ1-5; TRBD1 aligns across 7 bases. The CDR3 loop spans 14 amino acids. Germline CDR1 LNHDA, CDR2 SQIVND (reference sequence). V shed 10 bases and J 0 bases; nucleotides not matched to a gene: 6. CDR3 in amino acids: CATRTGLSNQPQHF. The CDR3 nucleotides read TGTGCCACCCGGACAGGTCTTAGCAATCAGCCCCAGCATTTT.

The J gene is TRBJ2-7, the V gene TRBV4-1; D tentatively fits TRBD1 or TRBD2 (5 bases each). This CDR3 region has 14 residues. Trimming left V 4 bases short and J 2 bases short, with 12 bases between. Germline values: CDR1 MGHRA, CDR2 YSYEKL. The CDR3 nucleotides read TGCGCCAGCAGCCCGAGGGACGGCCCCTACGAGCAGTACTTC. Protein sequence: CASSPRDGPYEQYF.